This T cell receptor (beta chain) was recovered during a study of blood T cell repertoires in COVID-19. Study in general: Donors in the United States, Italy and Spain gave samples during acute or convalescent COVID-19. The cDNA or gDNA used as material had been derived from T cells, B-cell-depleted T cells, or PBMCs.

Libraries were prepared by immunoSEQ multiplex PCR; TCRdb keeps only in-frame clonotypes and omits some of them. The sample includes some 180,000 clones, about 76% of them seen just once. This clone was recorded a few times. The germline gives CDR1 SGHRS, CDR2 YFSETQ. V lost 3 bases to trimming and J lost 6 bases, with 13 bases between them. The CDR3 spans 13 residues. The source of this sequence is a woman aged 40 to 50 with COVID-19, enrolled during active disease. This chain links TRBV5-1 with TRBJ2-7; possibly TRBD1 for D (6 bases). Sequenced sample: peripheral blood. The CDR3 loop is CASSSGHLTEQYF. The CDR3, as DNA: TGCGCCAGCAGCTCGGGACATTTGACCGAGCAGTACTTC.